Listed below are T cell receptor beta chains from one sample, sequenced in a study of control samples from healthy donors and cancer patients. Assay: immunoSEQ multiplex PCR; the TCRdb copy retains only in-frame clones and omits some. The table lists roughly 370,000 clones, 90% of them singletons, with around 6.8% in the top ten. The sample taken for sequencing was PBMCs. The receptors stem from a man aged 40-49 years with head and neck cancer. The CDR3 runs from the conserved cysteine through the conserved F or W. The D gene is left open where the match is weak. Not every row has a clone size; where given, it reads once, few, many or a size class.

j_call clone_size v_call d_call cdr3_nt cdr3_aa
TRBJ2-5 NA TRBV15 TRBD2 TGTGCCACCAGCAGAGATTGGCTAGCGGGCAAAGAGACCCAGTACTTC CATSRDWLAGKETQYF
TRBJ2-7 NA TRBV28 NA TGTGCCAGCAGCATGGGGGGGGCCGGTGTTGAGCAGTACTTC CASSMGGAGVEQYF
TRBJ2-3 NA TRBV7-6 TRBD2 TGTGCCAGCACCCTTCGAGCGGGAGGTGGAGATACGCAGTATTTT CASTLRAGGGDTQYF
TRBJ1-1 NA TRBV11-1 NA TGTGCCAGCAGCTCAAGGGCCAGGGAGAACACTGAAGCTTTCTTT CASSSRARENTEAFF
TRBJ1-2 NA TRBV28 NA TGTGCCAGCAGTTTTTACGAGGGGTACTATGGCTACACCTTC CASSFYEGYYGYTF
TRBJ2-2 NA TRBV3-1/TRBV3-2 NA TGTGCCAGCAGCCAAGATTTATTCCCTTCGGGTCTCTTCCTAAACGTCGGGGAGCTGTTTTTT CASSQDLFPSGLFLNVGELFF
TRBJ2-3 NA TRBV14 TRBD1 TGTGCCAGCAGCCTAACCGGGACAGGACCACATACGCAGTATTTT CASSLTGTGPHTQYF
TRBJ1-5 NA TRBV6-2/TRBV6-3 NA TGTGCCAGCAGTTACTCGAAGGTGGGGCAGAGCAATCAGCCCCAGCATTTT CASSYSKVGQSNQPQHF
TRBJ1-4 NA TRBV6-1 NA TGTGCCAGCAGTGACCCCGGCGGTCGGGGGAATGAAAAACTGTTTTTT CASSDPGGRGNEKLFF
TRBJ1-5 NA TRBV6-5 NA TGTGCCAGCAGTTACTCGAGGGACAATCAGCCCCAGCATTTT CASSYSRDNQPQHF
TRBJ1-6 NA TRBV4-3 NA TGCGCCAGCAGCCAAGATCAGGGTGGGAGCTCCTATAATTCACCCCTCCACTTT CASSQDQGGSSYNSPLHF
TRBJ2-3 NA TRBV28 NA TGTGCCAGCAGTTTACTCTTGGGAAGGGATACGCAGTATTTT CASSLLLGRDTQYF
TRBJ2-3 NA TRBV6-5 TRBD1 TGTGCCAGCAGGATGACAGGGACCTTGAGTACGCAGTATTTT CASRMTGTLSTQYF
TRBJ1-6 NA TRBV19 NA TGTGCCAGTAGTCCTAACCCGGGAACTAAAAATTCACCCCTCCACTTT CASSPNPGTKNSPLHF
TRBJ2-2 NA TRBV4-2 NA TGTGCCAGCAGCCAAGTCGGCACCGGGGAGCTGTTTTTT CASSQVGTGELFF
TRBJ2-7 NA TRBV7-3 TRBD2 TGTGCCAGCAGCTTAAGTGGGGCTAGCGGGGTGGGGGAGCAGTACTTC CASSLSGASGVGEQYF
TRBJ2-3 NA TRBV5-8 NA TGTGCCAGCAGCTTCGGGGGTAGACAGGTCGGCACAGATACGCAGTATTTT CASSFGGRQVGTDTQYF
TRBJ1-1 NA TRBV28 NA TGTGCCAGCATCCTCCGTGGACCCAACACTGAAGCTTTCTTT CASILRGPNTEAFF
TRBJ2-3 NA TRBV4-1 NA TGCGCCAGCAGCTTCGAGCGGGCTACCTCCAGTACGCAGTATTTT CASSFERATSSTQYF
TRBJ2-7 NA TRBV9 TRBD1 TGTGCCAGCAGCCCATGGACAGGGGTTTACGAGCAGTACTTC CASSPWTGVYEQYF
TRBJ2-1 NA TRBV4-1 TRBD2 TGCGCCAGCAGCCCGACTAGCGGGAGGGCGAACAATGAGCAGTTCTTC CASSPTSGRANNEQFF
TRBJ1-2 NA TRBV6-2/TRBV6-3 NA TGTGCCAGCAGTGTCGACAGACCTATAGACTATGGCTACACCTTC CASSVDRPIDYGYTF
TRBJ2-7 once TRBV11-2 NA TGTGCCAGCAGCTTAGTAGGGGAAGAGCAGTACTTC CASSLVGEEQYF
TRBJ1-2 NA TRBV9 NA TGTGCCAGCAGCGTAGCTGTCTCAGGGTATGGCTACACCTTC CASSVAVSGYGYTF
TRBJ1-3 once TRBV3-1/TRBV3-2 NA TGTGCCAGCAGCCAAAGGGGGGTCCGGAACACCATATATTTT CASSQRGVRNTIYF
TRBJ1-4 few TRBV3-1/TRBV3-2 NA TGTGCCAGCAGCCAAGATGTGGTAAAAAAGAGGGAGGCTAATGAAAAACTGTTTTTT CASSQDVVKKREANEKLFF
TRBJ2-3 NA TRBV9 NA TGTGCCAGCAGCGCACGGGGCGGTGTGGATACGCAGTATTTT CASSARGGVDTQYF
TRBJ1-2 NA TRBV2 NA TGTGCCAGCAGTGAATTGGGGGCGGGTGATGGCTACACCTTC CASSELGAGDGYTF
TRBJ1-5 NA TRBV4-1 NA TGCGCCAGCAGCCAAGATAGGAGGGGGCCCCAGCATTTT CASSQDRRGPQHF
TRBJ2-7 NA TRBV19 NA TGTGCCAGTAGTATGGTAGGGACATCAATCTACGAGCAGTACTTC CASSMVGTSIYEQYF
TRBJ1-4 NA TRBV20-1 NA TGCAGTGCTAGTAGGGATGAAAAACTGTTTTTT CSASRDEKLFF